The rows below give T cell receptor beta chains drawn from one sample of a study of cytomegalovirus exposure and HLA in healthy donors. Generated by immunoSEQ multiplex PCR, the TCRdb table keeps only in-frame clones and is missing some. Its table lists 100,000 to 150,000 clones. Sequencing was performed on PBMCs. The receptors here all came from a man between 18 and 35 years old in good health and CMV-seronegative. Each CDR3 is given without its conserved first and last residue. The order of the fields is V gene, J gene, CDR3 length, D gene, CDR3 protein. D genes are given only for firm matches.

TRBV5-1,TRBJ1-6,12,-,ASSGQTTNSPLH
TRBV7-6,TRBJ2-7,13,TRBD2,ASSPGGMLIHEQY
TRBV28,TRBJ1-3,16,TRBD1,ASSPTGTGKNGGNTIY
TRBV18,TRBJ2-4,16,TRBD2,ASSPLTARTVGGNIQY
TRBV18,TRBJ1-1,14,TRBD1,ASHRRQGWGETEAF
TRBV28,TRBJ1-5,12,TRBD1,ASSLPGGDQPQH
TRBV5-4,TRBJ1-1,9,-,ASSRDLQAF
TRBV4-1,TRBJ1-2,13,-,ASSQDVAPRYGYT
TRBV4-2,TRBJ1-5,12,-,ASSPTSGEEPQH
TRBV5-1,TRBJ1-1,13,TRBD1,ASTELTGVEGEAF
TRBV10-3,TRBJ1-1,11,-,AITPRQNTEAF
TRBV27,TRBJ2-1,12,TRBD1,ASSRDSSYNEQF
TRBV27,TRBJ1-5,14,TRBD1,ASRLTGRPGDQPQH
TRBV28,TRBJ2-7,12,-,ASSLQGMDYEQY
TRBV6-5,TRBJ2-1,13,-,ASSYQGSSYNEQF
TRBV13,TRBJ1-2,13,-,ASSLRIQGNYGYT
TRBV4-1,TRBJ2-3,11,TRBD2,ASSLQGGDTQY
TRBV15,TRBJ2-7,11,-,ATSRASAYEQY
TRBV4-2,TRBJ1-1,12,TRBD1,ASSQDDRAGVAF
TRBV5-6,TRBJ2-3,14,TRBD1,ASSHQTGGEWDTQY
TRBV19,TRBJ1-6,14,-,ASSADYRDRESPLH
TRBV10-3,TRBJ1-1,11,-,AISEMGGTEAF
TRBV5-1,TRBJ1-6,14,-,ASSLVGAGDPWPLH
TRBV4-2,TRBJ2-7,13,TRBD2,ASSQGQRDSYEQY
TRBV4-2,TRBJ1-1,11,TRBD1,ASRRTGDTEAF
TRBV5-1,TRBJ2-2,14,TRBD2,ASSAPSGVGTGELF
TRBV7-2,TRBJ1-1,10,-,ASSLYHTEAF
TRBV2,TRBJ2-5,16,-,ASKIFPEGSLIVETQY
TRBV27,TRBJ2-1,16,TRBD2,ASKRLAGGLAPYNEQF
TRBV18,TRBJ1-4,11,-,ASSADSNEKLF
TRBV28,TRBJ2-7,12,TRBD1,ARRTQGQGDEQY
TRBV10-3,TRBJ2-5,12,TRBD1,AISEAGGRETQY